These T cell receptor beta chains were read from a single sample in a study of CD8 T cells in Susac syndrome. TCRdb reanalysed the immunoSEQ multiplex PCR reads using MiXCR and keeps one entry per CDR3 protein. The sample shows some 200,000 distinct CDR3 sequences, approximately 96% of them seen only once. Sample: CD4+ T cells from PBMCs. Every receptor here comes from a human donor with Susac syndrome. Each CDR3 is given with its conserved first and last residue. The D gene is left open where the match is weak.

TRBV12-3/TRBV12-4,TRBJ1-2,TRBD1,CASSEPGQGGGYTF,TGTGCCAGCAGTGAGCCGGGACAGGGTGGCGGCTACACCTTC
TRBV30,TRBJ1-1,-,CAWSVRQNTEAFF,TGTGCCTGGAGTGTACGGCAGAACACTGAAGCTTTCTTT
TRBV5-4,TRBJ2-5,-,CASSLESRETQYF,TGTGCCAGCAGCTTGGAAAGCCGGGAGACCCAGTACTTC
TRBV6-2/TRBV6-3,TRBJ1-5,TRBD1,CASRKTGGNQPQHF,TGTGCCAGCAGAAAAACAGGGGGAAATCAGCCCCAGCATTTT
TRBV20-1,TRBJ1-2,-,CSASAGTSSYTF,TGCAGTGCTAGTGCCGGGACCTCCAGCTACACCTTC
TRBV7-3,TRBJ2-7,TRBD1,CATIGTGVTRPYEQYF,TGTGCCACGATAGGGACAGGGGTCACACGGCCCTACGAGCAGTACTTC
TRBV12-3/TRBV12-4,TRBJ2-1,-,CASSLSSVPYNEQFF,TGTGCCAGCAGTTTGTCTAGCGTCCCCTACAATGAGCAGTTCTTC
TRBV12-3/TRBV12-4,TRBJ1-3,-,CASSPRVSTIYF,TGTGCCAGCAGTCCGCGGGTGAGCACCATATATTTT
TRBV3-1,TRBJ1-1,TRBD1,CASSQVKGATEAFF,TGTGCCAGCAGCCAAGTCAAGGGGGCCACTGAAGCTTTCTTT
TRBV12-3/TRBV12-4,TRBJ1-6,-,CASGRYNSPLHF,TGTGCCAGTGGAAGGTATAATTCACCCCTCCACTTT
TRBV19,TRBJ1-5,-,CASSPQGVQNQPQHF,TGTGCCAGTAGTCCCCAAGGGGTTCAAAATCAGCCCCAGCATTTT
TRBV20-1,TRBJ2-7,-,CSARITGEQYF,TGCAGTGCGAGAATAACGGGAGAGCAGTACTTC
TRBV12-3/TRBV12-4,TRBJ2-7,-,CASSPSTRDEQYF,TGTGCCAGCAGTCCATCAACTAGGGACGAGCAGTACTTC